Below, one T cell receptor (beta chain) is given with its context. This record comes from a study of blood T cell repertoires in COVID-19. Study details: The United States, Italy and Spain were the sources of the acute and convalescent COVID-19 samples. PBMCs, B-cell-depleted T cells, or T cells were the source of the cDNA or gDNA that made up the material.

There are 14 residues in the CDR3. Losses at the gene ends were 3 bases for V and 7 bases for J; bases not matched to a gene: 7. Germline V gene sequence: CDR1 LGHDT, CDR2 YNNKEL (reference sequence). Authors' analysis steps: Amplification from reference gene primers served as the basis for estimated nucleated cell counts. Clones were read by immunoSEQ multiplex PCR, and TCRdb kept only the in-frame ones, dropping some. Clonal size and the V and J genes are those of that table, whereas D and trimming came from the DNA. Here the sample spans some 250,000 clones, 65% to 85% being singletons. The specimen was peripheral blood. The gene calls are TRBV3-1 (or the pseudogene TRBV3-2) and TRBJ1-2, with 8 positions matching TRBD1. The receptor's source is a woman of 80 years or more with acute or convalescent COVID-19. In DNA form, the CDR3 reads TGTGCCAGCAGCCACCCGACAGGGGAGGGTGGCTACACCTTC. This translates into CASSHPTGEGGYTF.